The rows below give T cell receptor beta chains drawn from one sample of a study of blood T cell repertoires in COVID-19. Libraries were prepared by immunoSEQ multiplex PCR; TCRdb keeps only in-frame clonotypes and omits some of them. This sample has 350,000 to 450,000 clones, with 70% to 90% found just once. The sequenced material came from peripheral blood. These receptors all stem from a man aged 35 to 55 with acute or convalescent COVID-19. Each CDR3 is given with its conserved first and last residue. The D gene is left open where the match is weak. Size is omitted from some rows. Given values are once, few, many or a class for expanded clones.

clone_size j_call d_call v_call cdr3_nt cdr3_aa
. TRBJ1-1 TRBD1 TRBV6-6 TGTGCCAGCAGTCCCCCAGCGGGACAGGGCCCGGGAGCTGAAGCTTTCTTT CASSPPAGQGPGAEAFF
once TRBJ2-2 . TRBV5-8 TGTGCCAGCAGCTCACGGGGGTTCGCGAACACCGGGGAGCTGTTTTTT CASSSRGFANTGELFF
. TRBJ2-1 . TRBV7-2 TGTGCCAGCAGCTTAGCGCTAGACTACAATGAGCAGTTCTTC CASSLALDYNEQFF
. TRBJ1-1 . TRBV27 TGTGCCAGCAGTTTATGGGAGGGGAACACTGAAGCTTTCTTT CASSLWEGNTEAFF
. TRBJ2-1 . TRBV24-1 TGTGCCACCAGGACCGACGGGGTAACCTCCTCCTACAATGAGCAGTTCTTC CATRTDGVTSSYNEQFF
. TRBJ2-7 TRBD2 TRBV13 TGTGCCAGCAGCCTAAAAGCGGGGGGGTCCTACGAGCAGTACTTC CASSLKAGGSYEQYF
. TRBJ1-1 . TRBV2 TGTGCCAGCAGTGAATGGACCGGGAGAAACACTGAAGCTTTCTTT CASSEWTGRNTEAFF
. TRBJ1-2 TRBD1 TRBV14 TGTGCCAGCAGCCAGACGAACACAGGGGATGGCTACACCTTC CASSQTNTGDGYTF
once TRBJ1-5 TRBD1 TRBV30 TGTGCCTGGGATGAAGGGACAGTGCGGCAGCCCCAGCATTTT CAWDEGTVRQPQHF
. TRBJ1-3 . TRBV5-1 TGCGCCAGCAGCGGGGGGAATGCAAACACCATATATTTT CASSGGNANTIYF
once TRBJ1-6 TRBD1 TRBV4-1 TGCGCCAGCAGCCCACCACAGGGGAATAATTCACCCCTCCACTTT CASSPPQGNNSPLHF
. TRBJ1-5 . TRBV27 TGTGCCAGCAGTTCATCAGAGGGGAGGGCTTCTAGGAATCAGCCCCAGCATTTT CASSSSEGRASRNQPQHF
. TRBJ2-2 . TRBV6-2/TRBV6-3 TGTGCCAGCAGCAACGGGTGGGAGGCCGGGGAGCTGTTTTTT CASSNGWEAGELFF
. TRBJ2-5 . TRBV4-1 TGCGCCAGCAGCCAAGGGGGCACCCAAGAGACCCAGTACTTC CASSQGGTQETQYF
. TRBJ1-1 . TRBV18 TGTGCCAGCTCACTCACTCAACAGCTAATGAACACTGAAGCTTTCTTT CASSLTQQLMNTEAFF
. TRBJ1-5 TRBD1 TRBV4-1 TGCGCCAGCAGCCTGGACAGGCCTAGCAATCAGCCCCAGCATTTT CASSLDRPSNQPQHF
. TRBJ2-1 . TRBV5-1 TGCGCCAGCAGCGAGGGACCTACTAGCTGGGTTCGCTCCTACAATGAGCAGTTCTTC CASSEGPTSWVRSYNEQFF
. TRBJ1-4 . TRBV28 TGTGCCAGCAGTCCTCTCGGTTCCGAGAGGATCGTTGATGAAAAACTGTTTTTT CASSPLGSERIVDEKLFF
. TRBJ1-6 TRBD1 TRBV5-4 TGTGCCAGCAGCTTACCCGGGACAGGGTATAATTCACCCCTCCACTTT CASSLPGTGYNSPLHF
. TRBJ2-1 TRBD1 TRBV18 TGTGCCAGCTCACCACTCCCGGGACAGGGTACCCGCTCCTACAATGAGCAGTTCTTC CASSPLPGQGTRSYNEQFF
. TRBJ2-5 TRBD1 TRBV19 TGTGCCAGTAGTTCCACTTGGGACAGGCCCAAAGAGACCCAGTACTTC CASSSTWDRPKETQYF
. TRBJ2-7 . TRBV7-2 TGTGCCAGCACCGCAAGTCAGGGAAGCTCCTACGAGCAGTACTTC CASTASQGSSYEQYF
. TRBJ2-6 TRBD1 TRBV28 TGTGCCAGCAGCAGCTGGGACAGGGGGCGAGACTCTGGGGCCAACGTCCTGACTTTC CASSSWDRGRDSGANVLTF
. TRBJ2-2 TRBD2 TRBV5-6 TGTGCCAGCATCATTAGCGGGGGGGCCGTGGACACCGGGGAGCTGTTTTTT CASIISGGAVDTGELFF
few TRBJ2-5 TRBD1 TRBV5-1 TGCGCCAGCAGGGCGACAGGGCCAAATCAAGAGACCCAGTACTTC CASRATGPNQETQYF
. TRBJ1-5 . TRBV28 TGTGCCAGCAGCCTGACAGGCGACCAGCCCCAGCATTTT CASSLTGDQPQHF
. TRBJ1-1 TRBD1 TRBV7-9 TGTGCCAGCAGCTTGACAGGGGAAAACACTGAAGCTTTCTTT CASSLTGENTEAFF